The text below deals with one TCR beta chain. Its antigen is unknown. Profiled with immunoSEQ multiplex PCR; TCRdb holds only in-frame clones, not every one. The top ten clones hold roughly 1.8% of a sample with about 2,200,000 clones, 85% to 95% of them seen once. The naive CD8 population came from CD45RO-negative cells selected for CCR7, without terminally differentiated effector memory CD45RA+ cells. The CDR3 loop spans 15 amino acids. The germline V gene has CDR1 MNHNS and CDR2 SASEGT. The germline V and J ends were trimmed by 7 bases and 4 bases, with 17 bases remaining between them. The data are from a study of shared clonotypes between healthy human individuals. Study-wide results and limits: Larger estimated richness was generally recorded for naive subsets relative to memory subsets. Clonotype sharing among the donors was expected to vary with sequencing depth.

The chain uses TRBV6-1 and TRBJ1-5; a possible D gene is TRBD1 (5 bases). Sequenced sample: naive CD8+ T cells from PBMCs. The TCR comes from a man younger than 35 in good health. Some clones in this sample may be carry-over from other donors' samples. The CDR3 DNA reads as TGTGCCAGCAAGGGCCCCTGGGGGGAAAATCAGCCCCAGCATTTT. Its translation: CASKGPWGENQPQHF.